This TCR beta chain was sequenced during a study of OX40 agonist ivuxolimab in advanced cancers. Study at large: Ivuxolimab, an antibody acting as an agonist of OX40 (CD134), was used to treat patients.

This clone was observed a single time. Sequencing was performed with immunoSEQ multiplex PCR; in TCRdb, only in-frame clones are kept and a portion is missing. The repertoire holds more than 80,000 clones, with around 90% as singletons. V was shortened by 6 bases and J by 5 bases, with 7 bases between the two germline ends. Germline V gene sequence: CDR1 LNHNV, CDR2 YYDKDF (reference sequence). CDR3 length equals 11 residues. The sequence derives from an adult with an advanced solid tumor such as melanoma, head and neck, liver or kidney cancer. Sequenced here: CD4+ or CD8+ T cells sorted from blood, sampled in a trial of the OX40 agonist ivuxolimab. V is TRBV15 and J is TRBJ1-1, with D possibly being TRBD1 (5 bases). The CDR3, as DNA: TGTGCCACCAGATCAGGGACTGAAGCTTTCTTT. Amino acid sequence: CATRSGTEAFF.